The 6 T cell receptor beta chains below come from one sample, sequenced in a study of blood T cell repertoires in COVID-19 (dated by TCRdb to the early 2020s). Library generation was performed with the immunoSEQ multiplex PCR assay. What TCRdb holds here is the immuneACCESS table cut down to in-frame rearrangements. Part of the clones is not present; checked against another copy, under half of the missing clones reflect an unresolved V gene, and the others are unexplained. The sample profile shows about 200,000 clones; approximately 78% of them were found once. The ten biggest clones cover 10% of the sample. Sequencing input: peripheral blood. The receptors originated from an elderly woman with acute or convalescent COVID-19.

The chain has TRBV10-3 and TRBJ2-3; 8 nucleotides match TRBD1. With 6 bases clipped from V and 6 bases from J, the junction kept 8 bases outside the gene matches. The CDR3 extends over 14 amino acids. Germline CDR1 is ENHRY and CDR2 is SYGVKD. The CDR3 reads CAISWDRLSDTQYF. Written as DNA, the CDR3 is TGTGCCATCAGCTGGGACAGGCTTTCGGATACGCAGTATTTT.

V gene TRBV11-3 combines with J gene TRBJ2-6, with D maybe TRBD2 (5 bases). Germline V gene data show CDR1 as SGHNT and CDR2 as YENEEA. V lost 5 bases, J lost 0 bases, and 11 bases lay in between. CDR3 length: 16 residues. The CDR3 sequence: CASSPEGGSGANVLTF. The CDR3 DNA reads TGTGCCAGCAGCCCGGAAGGAGGCTCTGGGGCCAACGTCCTGACTTTC.

The V call is TRBV19, the J call TRBJ2-3; D unclear. Germline V CDR1 and CDR2: LNHDA, SQIVND (reference sequence). Trimming took 3 bases from V and 0 from J, leaving 7 bases between them. The CDR3 has 14 residues. For the CDR3, the DNA is TGTGCCAGTAGTATCGCCAGGAGCACAGATACGCAGTATTTT. Amino acid sequence: CASSIARSTDTQYF. Full variable domain (remainder filled in from reference TRBV19 and TRBJ2-3): DGGITQSPKYLFRKEGQNVTLSCEQNLNHDAMYWYRQDPGQGLRLIYYSQIVNDFQKGDIAEGYSVSREKKESFPLTVTSAQKNPTAFYLCASSIARSTDTQYFGPGTRLTVL.

This chain connects TRBV19 to TRBJ1-6; 11 bases fit TRBD1. The CDR3 has 17 residues. The ends lost 0 bases at V and 6 bases at J; junction bases unmatched: 4. Germline assignment: CDR1 LNHDA and CDR2 SQIVND (reference sequence). Written as DNA, the CDR3 is TGTGCCAGTAGTATAGATGGGACAGGGGGGATTAATTCACCCCTCCACTTT. It encodes CASSIDGTGGINSPLHF.

This chain uses TRBV5-1 with TRBJ2-5; 8 nucleotides agree with TRBD1. Germline CDR1 is SGHRS and CDR2 is YFSETQ. V lost 5 bases and J lost 1; bases outside the gene matches: 10. The CDR3 is made up of 16 amino acids. The CDR3 loop reads CASRTLGTGPQETQYF. CDR3 coding DNA: TGCGCCAGCAGAACTCTGGGGACAGGCCCCCAAGAGACCCAGTACTTC.

The rearrangement uses TRBV7-9 and TRBJ1-2; TRBD1 matches at 8 bases. Germline lookup yields CDR1 SEHNR and CDR2 FQNEAQ (reference sequence). This CDR3 contains 15 residues. With V trimmed by 0 bases and J by 4 bases, 4 bases remained unmatched. This chain's CDR3 is CASSLARGQAYGYTF. The CDR3 DNA is TGTGCCAGCAGCTTAGCCAGGGGGCAGGCCTATGGCTACACCTTC.